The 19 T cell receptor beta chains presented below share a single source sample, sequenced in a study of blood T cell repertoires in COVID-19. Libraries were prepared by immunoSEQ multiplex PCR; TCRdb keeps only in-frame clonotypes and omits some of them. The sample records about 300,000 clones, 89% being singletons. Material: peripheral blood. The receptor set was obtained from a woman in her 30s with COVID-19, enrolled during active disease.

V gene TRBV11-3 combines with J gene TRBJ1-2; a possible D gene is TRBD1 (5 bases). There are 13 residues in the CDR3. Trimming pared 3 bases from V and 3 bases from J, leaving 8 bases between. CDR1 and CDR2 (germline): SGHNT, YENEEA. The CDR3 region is CASSLGQDYGYTF. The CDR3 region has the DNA TGTGCCAGCAGCTTGGGGCAGGACTATGGCTACACCTTC.

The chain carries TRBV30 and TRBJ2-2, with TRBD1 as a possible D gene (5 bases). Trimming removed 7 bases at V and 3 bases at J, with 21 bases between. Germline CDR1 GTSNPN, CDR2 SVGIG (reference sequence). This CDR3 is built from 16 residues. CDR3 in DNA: TGTGCCTCAACCGCAGGGCCTCTTGGGGACACCGGGGAGCTGTTTTTT. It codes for CASTAGPLGDTGELFF.

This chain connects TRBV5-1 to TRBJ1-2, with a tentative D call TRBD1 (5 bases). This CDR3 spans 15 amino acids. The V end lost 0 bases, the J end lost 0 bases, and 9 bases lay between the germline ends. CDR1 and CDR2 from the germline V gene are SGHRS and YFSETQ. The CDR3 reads CASSLADTANYGYTF. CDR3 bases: TGCGCCAGCAGCTTGGCGGACACCGCTAACTATGGCTACACCTTC.

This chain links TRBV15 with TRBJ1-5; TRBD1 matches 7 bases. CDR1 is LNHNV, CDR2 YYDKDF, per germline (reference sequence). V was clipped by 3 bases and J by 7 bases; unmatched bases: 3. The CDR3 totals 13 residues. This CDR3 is CATSSEQGQPQHF. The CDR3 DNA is TGTGCCACCAGCAGCGAACAGGGGCAGCCCCAGCATTTT.

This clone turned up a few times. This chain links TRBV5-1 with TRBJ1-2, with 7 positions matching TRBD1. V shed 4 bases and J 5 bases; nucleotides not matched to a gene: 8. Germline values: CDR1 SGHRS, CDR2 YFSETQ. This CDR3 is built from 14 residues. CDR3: CASSETGVGYGYTF. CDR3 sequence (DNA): TGCGCCAGCAGCGAAACAGGGGTGGGGTATGGCTACACCTTC.

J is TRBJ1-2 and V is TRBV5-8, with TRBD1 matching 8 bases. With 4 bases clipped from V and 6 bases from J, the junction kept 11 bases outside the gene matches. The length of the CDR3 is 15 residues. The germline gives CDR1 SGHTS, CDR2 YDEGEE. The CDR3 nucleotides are TGTGCCAGCAGCCCCCCGTACTTGACAGGGGATGGCTACACCTTC. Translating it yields CASSPPYLTGDGYTF.

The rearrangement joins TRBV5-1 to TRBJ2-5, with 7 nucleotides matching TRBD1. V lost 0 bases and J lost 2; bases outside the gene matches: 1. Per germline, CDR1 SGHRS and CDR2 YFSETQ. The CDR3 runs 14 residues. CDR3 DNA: TGCGCCAGCAGCTTGGTACAGGGGCAAGAGACCCAGTACTTC. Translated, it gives CASSLVQGQETQYF.

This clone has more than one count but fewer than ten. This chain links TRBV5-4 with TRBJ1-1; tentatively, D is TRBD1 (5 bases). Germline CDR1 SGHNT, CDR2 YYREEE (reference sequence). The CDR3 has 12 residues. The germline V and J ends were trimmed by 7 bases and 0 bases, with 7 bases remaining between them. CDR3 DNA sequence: TGTGCCAGCGGGGCGGTGAACACTGAAGCTTTCTTT. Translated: CASGAVNTEAFF.

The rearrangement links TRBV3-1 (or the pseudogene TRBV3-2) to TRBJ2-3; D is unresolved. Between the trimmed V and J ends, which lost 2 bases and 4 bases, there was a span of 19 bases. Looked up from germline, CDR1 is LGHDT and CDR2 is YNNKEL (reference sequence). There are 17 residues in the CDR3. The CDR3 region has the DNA TGTGCCAGCAGCCAAACCCAGGCAGGTCTATACGCAGATACGCAGTATTTT. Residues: CASSQTQAGLYADTQYF.

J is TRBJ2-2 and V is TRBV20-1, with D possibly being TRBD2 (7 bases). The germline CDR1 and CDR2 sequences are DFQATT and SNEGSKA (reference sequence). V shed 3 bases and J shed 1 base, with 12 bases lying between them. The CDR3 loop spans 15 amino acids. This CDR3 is CSASSGGLNTGELFF. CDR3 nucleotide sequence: TGCAGTGCTAGTTCGGGGGGCTTGAACACCGGGGAGCTGTTTTTT.

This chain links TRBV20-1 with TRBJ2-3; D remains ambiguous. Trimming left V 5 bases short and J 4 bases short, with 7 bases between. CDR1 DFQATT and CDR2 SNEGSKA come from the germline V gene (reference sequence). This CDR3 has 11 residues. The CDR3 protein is CSADTSDTQYF. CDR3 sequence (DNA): TGCAGTGCTGACACCTCAGATACGCAGTATTTT.

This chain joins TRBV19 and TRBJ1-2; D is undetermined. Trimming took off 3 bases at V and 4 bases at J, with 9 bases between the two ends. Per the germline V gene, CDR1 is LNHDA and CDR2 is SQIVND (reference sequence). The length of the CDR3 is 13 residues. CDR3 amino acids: CASSIGDTYGYTF. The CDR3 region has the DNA TGTGCCAGTAGTATCGGTGACACCTATGGCTACACCTTC.

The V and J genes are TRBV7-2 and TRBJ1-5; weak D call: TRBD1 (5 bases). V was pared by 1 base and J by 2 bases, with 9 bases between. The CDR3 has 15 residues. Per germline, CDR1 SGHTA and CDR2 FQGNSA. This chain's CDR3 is CASSLGAGRNQPQHF. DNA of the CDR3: TGTGCCAGCAGCTTAGGGGCGGGGCGCAATCAGCCCCAGCATTTT.

DNA for the CDR3: TGCGCCAGCAGCCAGCCTACTCCACCCAGGAGGGTTAACACTGAAGCTTTCTTT. It translates to CASSQPTPPRRVNTEAFF. The V gene is TRBV4-1, the J gene TRBJ1-1; D is undetermined. V was clipped by 3 bases and J by 2 bases, with 22 bases between them. The CDR3 length is 18 residues. Looked up from germline, CDR1 is MGHRA and CDR2 is YSYEKL.

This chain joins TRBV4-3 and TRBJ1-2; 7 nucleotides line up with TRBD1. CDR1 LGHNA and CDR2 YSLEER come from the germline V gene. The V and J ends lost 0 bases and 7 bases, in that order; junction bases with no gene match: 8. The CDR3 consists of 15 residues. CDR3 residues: CASSQENTRQGGYTF. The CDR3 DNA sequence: TGCGCCAGCAGCCAAGAAAATACCAGACAGGGTGGCTACACCTTC.

For the CDR3, the DNA is TGTGCCAGCAGCAACGGACTGCGATCGGCAGATACGCAGTATTTT. Its protein product is CASSNGLRSADTQYF. The rearrangement uses TRBV5-6 and TRBJ2-3; maybe TRBD2 (5 bases). Germline CDR1 SGHDT, CDR2 YYEEEE. The CDR3 sequence is 15 residues long. The V and J ends lost 4 bases and 4 bases respectively, with 16 bases between them. Combining the CDR3 with reference TRBV5-6 and TRBJ2-3 gives the whole variable domain DAGVTQSPTHLIKTRGQQVTLRCSPKSGHDTVSWYQQALGQGPQFIFQYYEEEERQRGNFPDRFSGHQFPNYSSELNVNALLLGDSALYLCASSNGLRSADTQYFGPGTRLTVL.

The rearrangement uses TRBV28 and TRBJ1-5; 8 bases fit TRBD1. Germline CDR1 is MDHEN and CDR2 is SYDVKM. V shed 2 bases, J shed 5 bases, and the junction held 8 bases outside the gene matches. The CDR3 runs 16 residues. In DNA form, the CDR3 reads TGTGCCAGCAGTTTAGCCCAGGGGGCCAACCATCAGCCCCAGCATTTT. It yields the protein CASSLAQGANHQPQHF. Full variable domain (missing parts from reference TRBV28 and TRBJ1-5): DVKVTQSSRYLVKRTGEKVFLECVQDMDHENMFWYRQDPGLGLRLIYFSYDVKMKEKGDIPEGYSVSREKKERFSLILESASTNQTSMYLCASSLAQGANHQPQHFGDGTRLSIL.

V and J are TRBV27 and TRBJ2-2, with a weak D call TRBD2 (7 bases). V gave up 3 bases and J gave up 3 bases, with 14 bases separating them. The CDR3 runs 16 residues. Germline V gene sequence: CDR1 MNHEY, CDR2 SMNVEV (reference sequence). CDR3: CASSLIGRGDTGELFF. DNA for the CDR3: TGTGCCAGCAGTTTGATAGGGAGGGGGGACACCGGGGAGCTGTTTTTT.

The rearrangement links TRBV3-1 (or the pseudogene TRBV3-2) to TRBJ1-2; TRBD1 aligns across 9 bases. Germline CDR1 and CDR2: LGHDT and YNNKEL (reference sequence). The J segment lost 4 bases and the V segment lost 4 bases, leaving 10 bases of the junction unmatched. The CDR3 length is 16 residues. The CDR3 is CASSPGQGTTSYGYTF. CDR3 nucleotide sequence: TGTGCCAGCAGCCCAGGACAGGGGACGACCTCCTATGGCTACACCTTC.